Below are 16 T cell receptor beta chains sequenced from a single sample in a study of blood T cell repertoires in COVID-19. Sequencing was performed with immunoSEQ multiplex PCR; in TCRdb, only in-frame clones are kept and a portion is missing. The data hold under 50,000 clones, with 90% to 95% observed a single time. Sequences were obtained from peripheral blood. The receptor set was obtained from a man between 60 and 75 years old with COVID-19, enrolled during active disease.

The gene calls are TRBV4-1 and TRBJ2-7, with D perhaps TRBD2 (7 bases). The CDR3 loop spans 16 amino acids. Trimming removed 1 base from V and 5 bases from J, with 18 bases in between. Germline CDR1 reads MGHRA; CDR2 reads YSYEKL. The CDR3 spells CASSQVRAGALHEQYF. In nucleotides, the CDR3 is TGCGCCAGCAGCCAAGTCAGGGCGGGGGCTCTTCACGAGCAGTACTTC.

The rearrangement links TRBV27 to TRBJ2-7, with a weak D call TRBD1 (6 bases). This CDR3 has 17 residues. V dropped 1 base and J dropped 6 bases, with 22 bases sitting between them. Germline V gene lookup returns CDR1 MNHEY and CDR2 SMNVEV (reference sequence). Written as DNA, the CDR3 is TGTGCCAGCAGTTTATATAAGGGGGAAACCAGGTTGGGCGAGCAGTACTTC. It translates to CASSLYKGETRLGEQYF.

This chain joins TRBV27 and TRBJ1-5, with D maybe TRBD1 (5 bases). CDR1 is MNHEY, CDR2 SMNVEV, per germline (reference sequence). The V end lost 0 bases, the J end lost 7 bases, and 7 bases lay between the germline ends. The CDR3 loop spans 13 amino acids. CDR3 sequence (DNA): TGTGCCAGCAGTTTATCAGGGGCCCAGCCCCAGCATTTT. Its protein is CASSLSGAQPQHF.

The J gene is TRBJ2-7, the V gene TRBV7-9; a possible D gene is TRBD2 (6 bases). Trimming left V 3 bases short and J 0 bases short, with 9 bases between. CDR1 and CDR2 from the germline V gene are SEHNR and FQNEAQ (reference sequence). CDR3 length: 14 residues. CDR3 nucleotide sequence: TGTGCCAGCAGCTTTCCGGGAGACTCCTACGAGCAGTACTTC. The encoded protein is CASSFPGDSYEQYF.

This rearrangement joins TRBV6-5 to TRBJ1-5, with 7 bases matching TRBD1. V lost 5 bases to trimming and J lost 7 bases; unmatched junction nucleotides: 5. This CDR3 region has 13 residues. Per germline, CDR1 MNHEY and CDR2 SVGAGI. This CDR3 reads CASSTDRKQPQHF. The CDR3 DNA reads as TGTGCCAGCAGTACGGACAGGAAACAGCCCCAGCATTTT.

The V call is TRBV28, the J call TRBJ2-7, with 7 bases matching TRBD2. This CDR3 spans 16 amino acids. The germline V gene encodes CDR1 MDHEN and CDR2 SYDVKM. The ends lost 5 bases at V and 0 bases at J; junction bases unmatched: 10. The CDR3 reads CASSPPGLAVSYEQYF. The CDR3 nucleotides are TGTGCCAGCAGTCCCCCCGGGCTAGCGGTCTCCTACGAGCAGTACTTC.

The gene calls are TRBV2 and TRBJ1-5; the D is unclear. V was cut by 4 bases and J by 3 bases, with 10 bases left in between. Germline V CDR1 and CDR2: SNHLY, FYNNEI. CDR3 length equals 14 residues. CDR3 residues: CASSVMRDNQPQHF. The CDR3, as DNA: TGTGCCAGCAGTGTGATGAGGGACAATCAGCCCCAGCATTTT.

The chain links TRBV10-3 to TRBJ1-2; D gene unclear. The CDR3 is made up of 13 amino acids. Between the trimmed V and J ends, which lost 3 bases and 4 bases, there was a span of 9 bases. The germline gives CDR1 ENHRY, CDR2 SYGVKD. In DNA, the CDR3 is TGTGCCATCAGTGAATATAGAGGCTATGGCTACACCTTC. Its translation is CAISEYRGYGYTF.

The chain recombines TRBV19 with TRBJ2-2; 7 bases are a match to TRBD2. Trimming took 4 bases from V and 1 from J; bases not matched to a gene: 0. The CDR3 has 14 residues. Germline assignment: CDR1 LNHDA and CDR2 SQIVND (reference sequence). DNA for the CDR3: TGTGCCAGTAGTACTAGCGGGAACACCGGGGAGCTGTTTTTT. Translated, it gives CASSTSGNTGELFF.

This rearrangement joins TRBV6-6 to TRBJ1-1, with a tentative D call TRBD1 (5 bases). The germline gives CDR1 MNHNY, CDR2 SVGAGI (reference sequence). Trimming took off 2 bases at V and 4 bases at J, with 14 bases between the two ends. The CDR3 contains 15 residues. The CDR3 spells CASSYPGGSSTEAFF. In DNA form, the CDR3 reads TGTGCCAGCAGTTACCCCGGGGGGTCTAGCACTGAAGCTTTCTTT.

The CDR3 DNA reads TGCGCCAGCAGCCAAGTCGTCTCGGGAACTAATGAAAAACTGTTTTTT. Encoded protein: CASSQVVSGTNEKLFF. The chain combines TRBV4-1 with TRBJ1-4; D remains ambiguous. The CDR3 extends over 16 amino acids. V gave up 1 base and J gave up 1 base, with 10 bases separating them. CDR1 is MGHRA and CDR2 is YSYEKL in the germline V gene.

This rearrangement joins TRBV6-6 to TRBJ2-7; 10 bases line up with TRBD2. The V and J ends lost 6 bases and 4 bases, in that order; junction bases with no gene match: 9. Germline-derived CDR1 and CDR2 are MNHNY and SVGAGI (reference sequence). CDR3 length equals 15 residues. The chain's CDR3 is CASSPSGTSVYEQYF. In nucleotides, the CDR3 is TGTGCCAGCAGCCCTTCCGGGACTAGCGTTTACGAGCAGTACTTC.

The chain uses TRBV19 and TRBJ2-1; 7 positions match TRBD2. This CDR3 is 17 amino acids long. With 3 bases clipped from V and 1 base from J, the junction kept 9 bases outside the gene matches. Germline V CDR1 and CDR2: LNHDA, SQIVND (reference sequence). The CDR3 reads CASSMSGASSSYNEQFF. DNA for the CDR3: TGTGCCAGTAGTATGAGCGGGGCCTCATCTTCCTACAATGAGCAGTTCTTC.

The V and J genes are TRBV7-9 and TRBJ1-4; no clear D gene. The CDR3 spans 15 residues. CDR1 is SEHNR and CDR2 is FQNEAQ in the germline V gene (reference sequence). The V and J ends lost 1 base and 4 bases respectively, with 10 bases between them. Here the CDR3 reads CASSLDGPLNEKLFF. CDR3 nucleotide sequence: TGTGCCAGCAGCTTAGACGGTCCCCTTAATGAAAAACTGTTTTTT.

The V gene is TRBV29-1, the J gene TRBJ2-1; D gene unclear. V was trimmed by 5 bases and J by 13 bases, leaving 12 bases between them. Germline-derived CDR1 and CDR2 are SQVTM and ANQGSEA. The CDR3 has 10 residues. The CDR3 bases are TGCAGCGTTTTTACAGTAACTCAGTTCTTC. It codes for CSVFTVTQFF.

This chain uses TRBV11-2 with TRBJ2-1, with a weak D call TRBD2 (5 bases). Trimming removed 1 base at V and 0 bases at J, with 16 bases between. The germline V gene has CDR1 SGHAT and CDR2 FQNNGV. The CDR3 covers 18 residues. CDR3: CASSLGTLAGSSYNEQFF. The CDR3 DNA sequence: TGTGCCAGCAGCTTAGGTACCCTAGCCGGAAGCTCCTACAATGAGCAGTTCTTC.